Sequencing of this TCR beta chain was carried out in a study of shared clonotypes between healthy human individuals. This CDR3 has 18 residues. Germline V gives CDR1 SGHTA, CDR2 FQGNSA. The germline V and J ends were trimmed by 5 bases and 4 bases, with 23 bases remaining between them. Some clones are missing from TCRdb's copy, which holds only in-frame ones; the method was immunoSEQ multiplex PCR. The table includes 2 million to 2.5 million clones, 95% detected once. The V call is TRBV7-2, the J call TRBJ2-2, with TRBD2 as a possible D gene (6 bases). The receptor was isolated from a man between 18 and 29 years old in good health. Sequenced sample: naive CD4+ T cells sorted from blood. Subset noted: CD45RA+ positively selected. CDR3 bases: TGTGCCAGCAGCCACAGAGGGGCGCGGGGCTCCATCACCGGGGAGCTGTTTTTT. The encoded protein is CASSHRGARGSITGELFF.